Listed below are T cell receptor beta chains from one sample, sequenced in a study of cytotoxic CD8 clonotypes in ibrutinib-treated CLL. Sequencing used immunoSEQ multiplex PCR; TCRdb keeps in-frame clones, though not all of them. The table lists 14,000 or so clones, more than 60% of them singletons. Source: PBMCs, taken before ibrutinib treatment. These receptors were taken from a human donor with chronic lymphocytic leukemia. CDR3s include the opening cysteine and the closing phenylalanine or tryptophan. D genes are given only for firm matches. Not all rows give a size; the values are once, few, many and, for expanded clones, a class.

TRBJ2-3 - TRBV2 few CASRFPPADTQYF TGTGCCAGCAGATTTCCTCCTGCGGATACGCAGTATTTT
TRBJ2-7 - TRBV5-4 - CASSLDTARGEQYF TGTGCCAGCAGCTTGGATACAGCGCGGGGCGAGCAGTACTTC
TRBJ1-5 TRBD1 TRBV28 once CASRPRDRGLDSRQPQHF TGTGCCAGCAGGCCCCGGGACAGGGGTTTGGATTCGCGTCAGCCCCAGCATTTT
TRBJ1-2 - TRBV5-1 - CASSLGVEVVGYGYTF TGCGCCAGCAGCTTGGGGGTTGAGGTCGTCGGCTATGGCTACACCTTC
TRBJ2-1 - TRBV5-1 few CASSSTPGDNEQFF TGCGCCAGCAGCTCCACCCCCGGGGACAATGAGCAGTTCTTC
TRBJ2-6 TRBD1 TRBV9 - CASSEQGSGANVLTF TGTGCCAGCAGCGAACAGGGGTCTGGGGCCAACGTCCTGACTTTC
TRBJ2-1 TRBD1 TRBV14 - CASSRDRAYNEQFF TGTGCCAGCAGCCGGGACAGGGCCTACAATGAGCAGTTCTTC
TRBJ1-5 TRBD1 TRBV19 - CASTDRGFQPQHF TGTGCCAGTACGGACAGGGGTTTTCAGCCCCAGCATTTT
TRBJ2-7 - TRBV5-1 - CASSSQGPIGEQYF TGCGCCAGCAGCTCCCAAGGCCCCATCGGGGAGCAGTACTTC
TRBJ2-7 TRBD2 TRBV4-1 - CASSQPTSGAWYEQYF TGCGCCAGCAGCCAACCTACTAGCGGCGCTTGGTACGAGCAGTACTTC
TRBJ2-4 TRBD1 TRBV27 few CASSFVTGNIQYF TGTGCCAGCAGTTTCGTGACAGGGAACATTCAGTACTTC
TRBJ1-3 TRBD1 TRBV7-9 once CASSNRGGNTIYF TGTGCCAGCAGCAACAGGGGCGGAAACACCATATATTTT
TRBJ2-6 - TRBV30 - CAWTWGGANVLTF TGTGCCTGGACCTGGGGTGGGGCCAACGTCCTGACTTTC
TRBJ2-2 - TRBV7-9 few CASSPGNAGELFF TGTGCCAGCAGCCCGGGGAACGCCGGGGAGCTGTTTTTT
TRBJ2-1 - TRBV4-3 once CASSQDLPPYNEQFF TGCGCCAGCAGCCAAGATCTCCCCCCCTACAATGAGCAGTTCTTC
TRBJ2-5 - TRBV7-9 - CASSLGGLRTQYF TGTGCCAGCAGCTTAGGTGGGTTACGGACCCAGTACTTC
TRBJ1-2 - TRBV5-1 few CASSFGQLVRGYTF TGCGCCAGCAGCTTCGGACAGTTGGTACGTGGCTACACCTTC
TRBJ2-5 - TRBV7-2 - CAGGPGGETQYF TGTGCCGGGGGGCCCGGCGGAGAGACCCAGTACTTC
TRBJ2-5 TRBD2 TRBV12-5 - CASGPGTRGNGETQYF TGTGCTAGTGGTCCGGGGACTAGAGGCAATGGGGAGACCCAGTACTTC
TRBJ2-5 - TRBV10-3 - CAISSQGTQETQYF TGTGCCATCAGCTCACAGGGGACTCAAGAGACCCAGTACTTC
TRBJ2-5 - TRBV7-7 - CASSLPGIGTQYF TGTGCTAGCAGCTTACCGGGGATCGGGACCCAGTACTTC
TRBJ2-5 TRBD1 TRBV28 - CASSWTGWQETQYF TGTGCCAGCAGTTGGACAGGGTGGCAAGAGACCCAGTACTTC
TRBJ2-5 TRBD1 TRBV7-8 - CASSSGQQETQYF TGTGCCAGCAGCTCGGGACAGCAAGAGACCCAGTACTTC
TRBJ2-7 TRBD2 TRBV6-5 - CASSYVGGSAYEQYF TGTGCCAGCAGTTACGTCGGCGGGAGCGCCTACGAGCAGTACTTC
TRBJ2-1 TRBD2 TRBV2 few CASSEGASGYNEQFF TGTGCCAGCAGTGAAGGGGCTAGCGGATACAATGAGCAGTTCTTC
TRBJ2-1 - TRBV11-2 few CASSLWLRANEQFF TGTGCCAGCAGCTTGTGGCTCCGGGCCAATGAGCAGTTCTTC
TRBJ1-1 - TRBV15 - CATSIGGENTEAFF TGTGCCACCAGCATAGGGGGAGAGAACACTGAAGCTTTCTTT
TRBJ2-7 - TRBV9 - CASSVSGNWYEQYF TGTGCCAGCAGCGTATCCGGGAATTGGTACGAGCAGTACTTC
TRBJ1-4 - TRBV19 - CASSMSGWGNEKLFF TGTGCCAGTAGTATGTCGGGGTGGGGTAATGAAAAACTGTTTTTT
TRBJ1-1 TRBD1 TRBV14 - CASGQGPRDTEAFF TGTGCCAGCGGACAGGGCCCTCGGGACACTGAAGCTTTCTTT
TRBJ1-3 TRBD1 TRBV19 few CASSQGGLSGNTIYF TGTGCCAGTAGCCAGGGGGGGCTCTCTGGAAACACCATATATTTT
TRBJ1-2 - TRBV4-2 - CASSQEFGSRYGYTF TGTGCCAGCAGCCAAGAGTTCGGGTCTCGGTATGGCTACACCTTC
TRBJ2-5 - TRBV27 - CASSLWGRTYQETQYF TGTGCCAGCAGTTTATGGGGTCGCACGTACCAAGAGACCCAGTACTTC
TRBJ2-5 TRBD2 TRBV6-5 - CASKPGLAEETQYF TGTGCCAGCAAACCGGGACTAGCGGAAGAGACCCAGTACTTC
TRBJ2-5 TRBD2 TRBV10-3 - CAISLAGGFEETQYF TGTGCCATCAGTCTAGCGGGGGGCTTTGAAGAGACCCAGTACTTC
TRBJ2-7 TRBD1 TRBV9 - CASSPHDRGPYYEQYF TGTGCCAGCAGCCCCCACGACAGGGGACCCTACTACGAGCAGTACTTC
TRBJ1-1 - TRBV5-5 - CASSLEWGSEAFF TGTGCCAGCAGCTTGGAATGGGGGTCTGAAGCTTTCTTT
TRBJ1-1 - TRBV6-1 - CASLGGPNTEAFF TGTGCCAGCCTGGGGGGACCGAACACTGAAGCTTTCTTT
TRBJ2-3 - TRBV18 - CASSPGLFADTQYF TGTGCCAGCTCACCAGGTCTGTTCGCCGATACGCAGTATTTT
TRBJ1-5 - TRBV18 few CASHHGSDQPQHF TGTGCCAGCCATCATGGGTCGGATCAGCCCCAGCATTTT
TRBJ2-1 - TRBV7-2 - CASSLSSHEQFF TGTGCCAGCAGCTTGTCCTCCCATGAGCAGTTCTTC
TRBJ2-1 TRBD2 TRBV7-6 - CASSLGSGDYNEQFF TGTGCCAGCAGCTTGGGTAGCGGGGATTACAATGAGCAGTTCTTC
TRBJ1-2 - TRBV5-1 - CASSLEGLGGRGYTF TGCGCCAGCAGCTTGGAGGGTTTGGGGGGGCGAGGCTACACCTTC
TRBJ2-5 TRBD2 TRBV18 - CASSPAQAGGAETQYF TGTGCCAGCTCACCAGCGCAGGCGGGAGGGGCGGAGACCCAGTACTTC
TRBJ2-7 - TRBV27 - CASSPPGFTYEQYF TGTGCCAGCAGTCCCCCCGGGTTCACCTACGAGCAGTACTTC
TRBJ2-1 - TRBV6-1 - CASSEGTPNEQFF TGTGCCAGCAGTGAAGGGACCCCCAATGAGCAGTTCTTC
TRBJ2-5 TRBD2 TRBV4-2 large CASSQDPAGTQETQYF TGTGCCAGCAGCCAAGACCCAGCGGGGACTCAAGAGACCCAGTACTTC
TRBJ1-4 TRBD1 TRBV6-1 - CASSGWTGGTEKLFF TGTGCCAGCAGTGGCTGGACAGGGGGAACAGAAAAACTGTTTTTT
TRBJ2-7 TRBD1 TRBV13 - CASSGRQGSYEQYF TGTGCCAGCAGCGGACGACAGGGTTCCTACGAGCAGTACTTC